The 19 T cell receptor beta chains below come from one sample, sequenced in a study of metastatic and nonmetastatic thyroid tumors. MiXCR reprocessed the PCR reads for TCRdb. The sample consists of 25,000 to 35,000 clones, 4% of them appearing once. Ahead of thyroid surgery, no patient had received treatment of any kind. The sequenced material came from blood. The receptors originated from a female donor with papillary thyroid cancer or a benign thyroid nodule (not recorded which). Some clones in this sample may be carry-over from other donors' samples.

Comments on this clone: An end of the junction differs from the germline gene, which may be a read error. The chain combines TRBV5-1 with TRBJ2-7, with 8 bases aligning to TRBD2. The V gene's germline CDR1 is SGHRS and CDR2 YFSETQ. The CDR3 consists of 14 residues. CDR3 in DNA: TGCGCCAGCAGCTTGTGGAGCGGGGGCTACGACCAGTACTTC. The encoded protein is CASSLWSGGYDQYF.

This clone was counted only a few times. A much bigger clone sits one base away, suggesting this may be a read error. The V and J genes are TRBV27 and TRBJ1-4; D unresolved. The CDR3 sequence is 13 residues long. Per the germline V gene, CDR1 is MNHEY and CDR2 is SMNVEV (reference sequence). The CDR3 region has the DNA TGTGCCGGCAGTTTAATCCCGCCTGAAAAACTGTTTTTT. Translating gives CAGSLIPPEKLFF.

This clone came up a few times. This rearrangement joins TRBV27 to TRBJ2-2; D gene ambiguous. CDR1 is MNHEY and CDR2 is SMNVEV in the germline V gene (reference sequence). CDR3 length: 14 residues. Trimming stripped 6 bases from V and 7 bases from J, with 15 bases between. This chain's CDR3 is CASRLGPASGELFF. CDR3 DNA: TGTGCCAGCAGGCTCGGACCGGCTAGCGGGGAGCTGTTTTTT.

This clone was detected many times. The DNA for the CDR3 is TGCGCCAGCAGCAATGGACAGGGTACCTACGAGCAGTACTTC. Its translation is CASSNGQGTYEQYF. The rearrangement uses TRBV5-1 and TRBJ2-7; 8 nucleotides line up with TRBD1. The V and J ends lost 4 bases and 2 bases, in that order; junction bases with no gene match: 5. The CDR3 runs 14 residues. CDR1 is SGHRS and CDR2 is YFSETQ in the germline V gene. The full variable domain, completed using reference TRBV5-1 and TRBJ2-7, is KAGVTQTPRYLIKTRGQQVTLSCSPISGHRSVSWYQQTPGQGLQFLFEYFSETQRNKGNFPGRFSGRQFSNSRSEMNVSTLELGDSALYLCASSNGQGTYEQYFGPGTRLTVT.

This clone was seen repeatedly, ten times or more. V and J are TRBV9 and TRBJ1-4; 9 positions match TRBD1. In germline, CDR1 is SGDLS, CDR2 YYNGEE. V lost 0 bases to trimming and J lost 7 bases; unmatched junction nucleotides: 4. The CDR3 runs 15 residues. CDR3 bases: TGTGCCAGCAGCGTAGCCGGGACAGGGAGTGAAAAACTGTTTTTT. Amino acids: CASSVAGTGSEKLFF.

This clone was seen at least ten times. The junction does not match germline at one end; this may be a read error. The rearrangement uses TRBV7-6 and TRBJ2-7; possible D gene TRBD2, 5 bases. This CDR3 contains 13 residues. Germline V gene data show CDR1 as SGHVS and CDR2 as FNYEAQ. The CDR3 region is CASSLETRGEQYF. In DNA, the CDR3 is TGTGCCAGCAGTTTAGAAACGCGCGGGGAGCAGTACTTC.

This clone has a count of ten or more. The chain joins TRBV5-4 to TRBJ1-5; D not certain. V lost 4 bases to trimming and J lost 7 bases, with 12 bases between them. Per the germline V gene, CDR1 is SGHNT and CDR2 is YYREEE (reference sequence). The CDR3 covers 13 residues. The CDR3 reads CASSQDPGQPQHF. In nucleotides, the CDR3 is TGTGCCAGCAGCCAGGATCCGGGGCAGCCCCAGCATTTT.

The V gene is TRBV27, the J gene TRBJ2-2; no reliable D call. V lost 5 bases and J lost 4, with 17 bases in between. Germline V lookup: CDR1 MNHEY, CDR2 SMNVEV (reference sequence). This CDR3 has 16 residues. The CDR3 nucleotides are TGTGCCAGCAGTCCCCTCCTGGGGATGGGCACCGGGGAGCTGTTTTTT. The encoded protein is CASSPLLGMGTGELFF.

This chain uses TRBV9 with TRBJ2-7; D may correspond to TRBD1 or TRBD2 (5 bases each). Per germline, CDR1 SGDLS and CDR2 YYNGEE. The CDR3 sequence is 15 residues long. The V end lost 6 bases, the J end lost 6 bases, and 22 bases lay between the germline ends. The CDR3 loop reads CASIPYLGAGCEQYF. The CDR3 nucleotides read TGTGCCAGCATCCCCTACCTCGGGGCCGGGTGCGAGCAGTACTTC.

The chain employs TRBV19 and TRBJ2-2, with 10 bases matching TRBD2. This CDR3 is 19 amino acids long. The trim removed 5 bases at V and 5 bases at J, leaving 17 bases unmatched. Germline CDR1 LNHDA, CDR2 SQIVND (reference sequence). Here the CDR3 reads CASSPRTSGGWIGTGELFF. DNA of the CDR3: TGTGCCAGTAGTCCGCGGACTAGCGGTGGGTGGATCGGGACCGGGGAGCTGTTTTTT.

This clone was observed a few times. DNA of the CDR3: TGTGCCAGCACCGGGGTGACTAGCGGGTCCTACGAGCAGTACTTC. This sequence encodes CASTGVTSGSYEQYF. The gene calls are TRBV28 and TRBJ2-7, with 10 bases fitting TRBD2. J was trimmed by 1 base and V by 7 bases; bases with no gene match: 7. The CDR3 has 15 amino acids. The germline gives CDR1 MDHEN, CDR2 SYDVKM.

This clone has just a few counts. The chain uses TRBV25-1 and TRBJ1-4; D is ambiguous. Germline V gene lookup returns CDR1 MGHDK and CDR2 SYGVNS. V was clipped by 3 bases and J by 11 bases, with 13 bases between them. The CDR3 runs to 13 residues. CDR3: CASSEPVRHKLFF. For the CDR3, the DNA is TGTGCCAGCAGTGAGCCCGTCCGGCATAAACTGTTTTTT.

This clone was counted a few times. The rearrangement joins TRBV4-1 to TRBJ2-3, with D possibly being TRBD1 (6 bases). Trimming pared 1 base from V and 4 bases from J, leaving 21 bases between. Germline V CDR1 and CDR2: MGHRA, YSYEKL. This CDR3 comprises 18 residues. The CDR3 spells CASSQVLVRGQSPDTQYF. The CDR3 coding sequence is TGCGCCAGCAGCCAAGTCTTGGTCCGGGGACAATCCCCAGATACGCAGTATTTT.

This clone was seen many times. The CDR3 region is CSASTGNTQYF. The CDR3 DNA is TGCAGTGCTAGTACGGGGAATACGCAGTATTTT. The rearrangement uses TRBV20-1 and TRBJ2-3, with D tentatively TRBD2 (5 bases). The CDR3 runs to 11 residues. Germline loops: CDR1 DFQATT, CDR2 SNEGSKA (reference sequence). V was cut by 3 bases and J by 7 bases, with 8 bases left in between.

The chain carries TRBV12-3 or TRBV12-4 and TRBJ2-1; TRBD2 matches 12 bases. The CDR3 covers 14 residues. Losses at the gene ends were 3 bases for V and 7 bases for J; bases not matched to a gene: 1. The CDR3 region has the DNA TGTGCCAGCAGTTTGACTAGCGGGGGTAATGAGCAGTTCTTC. Encoded protein: CASSLTSGGNEQFF.

This clone showed up many times. This rearrangement joins TRBV20-1 to TRBJ2-5; TRBD2 matches at 15 bases. The germline gives CDR1 DFQATT, CDR2 SNEGSKA (reference sequence). CDR3 length: 16 amino acids. Losses at the gene ends were 6 bases for V and 5 bases for J; bases not matched to a gene: 10. CDR3 amino acids: CSARTSGRAIWETQYF. The CDR3 bases are TGCAGTGCCAGGACTAGCGGGAGGGCCATTTGGGAGACCCAGTACTTC.

This clone was observed many times. Given a much more abundant clone one base away, this may be a read error. The sample has other DNA sequences that encode this CDR3 too. The gene calls are TRBV6-1 and TRBJ1-1; perhaps TRBD1 as D (6 bases). Germline V gene sequence: CDR1 MNHNS, CDR2 SASEGT. The V gene lost 5 bases and the J gene lost 5 bases, with 15 bases spanning the gap. CDR3 size: 14 residues. CDR3 protein: CASSPTTGGTEAFF. DNA for the CDR3: TGTGCCAGCAGTCCGACGACAGGAGGAACTGAAGCTTTCTTT.

In this sample, this clone turned up many times. The chain recombines TRBV5-4 with TRBJ1-1, with a tentative D call TRBD1 (5 bases). Trimming took 0 bases from V and 0 from J, leaving 6 bases between them. The CDR3 is 14 residues long. Germline lookup yields CDR1 SGHNT and CDR2 YYREEE (reference sequence). CDR3 loop: CASSLGQMNTEAFF. CDR3 bases: TGTGCCAGCAGCTTGGGACAGATGAACACTGAAGCTTTCTTT.

In this sample, this clone turned up many times. The chain uses TRBV7-3 and TRBJ2-3, with D unclear. The CDR3 runs 12 residues. Germline V lookup: CDR1 SGHTA, CDR2 FQGTGA. Trimming stripped 5 bases from V and 1 base from J, with 4 bases between. Written as DNA, the CDR3 is TGTGCCAGCAGCCACGGCACAGATACGCAGTATTTT. Protein product: CASSHGTDTQYF.